This T cell receptor beta chain was captured in a study of blood T cell repertoires in COVID-19. Study details: T cells, B-cell-depleted T cells, or PBMCs supplied cDNA or gDNA.

In germline, CDR1 is KGHDR, CDR2 SFDVKD. The CDR3 has 14 residues. The ends lost 9 bases at V and 2 bases at J; junction bases unmatched: 5. In the original analysis: From reference gene primer amplification, estimates of nucleated cell counts were derived. The table came from immunoSEQ multiplex PCR; TCRdb's copy has only in-frame clones and leaves some out. The DNA gave D and trimming, while V, J and clone size come from that table. The data contain roughly 250,000 clones, nearly 85% of them singletons. This TCR derives from a human donor in a cohort sampled during active COVID-19. The sequencing sample was made of peripheral blood. The V call is TRBV24-1, the J call TRBJ2-3; 9 bases fit TRBD2. Here the CDR3 reads CATSTSGYTDTQYF. Here the CDR3 DNA reads TGTGCCACCTCGACTAGCGGATACACAGATACGCAGTATTTT.